Shown below are 11 T cell receptor beta chains from a single sample sequenced in a study of healthy donors' naive CD4 and CD8 T cells. Each TCR library used roughly 0.45 ug of total RNA and a linear amplification protocol. TCRdb passed the reads through MiXCR, listing each CDR3 protein once. The sample has 150,000 to 200,000 distinct CDR3 sequences; around 80% are singletons. Specimen: naive CD4+ and CD8+ T cells sorted from blood, pooled from several donors. The receptors were gathered from a pool of human donors in good health; the sample pools cells from several healthy donors.

This chain connects TRBV29-1 to TRBJ2-3; no definite D call. The CDR3 covers 14 residues. The V gene's germline CDR1 is SQVTM and CDR2 ANQGSEA. V lost 4 bases and J 2 bases, leaving 13 bases between the germline ends. This CDR3 reads CSVGDTLYTDTQYF. DNA for the CDR3: TGCAGCGTTGGTGACACTCTTTACACAGATACGCAGTATTTT.

This clonotype was detected once. The chain carries TRBV27 and TRBJ2-6; D is uncertain. CDR3 length equals 14 residues. V was cut by 6 bases and J by 2 bases, with 8 bases left in between. Germline CDR1 is MNHEY and CDR2 is SMNVEV (reference sequence). The CDR3 bases are TGTGCCAGCAGAAGTTCGCCTGGGGCCAACGTCCTGACTTTC. It codes for CASRSSPGANVLTF.

This sequence joins TRBV7-2 and TRBJ2-1, with unresolved D. Deletions cut 1 base from V and 7 bases from J, with 14 bases between. CDR1 and CDR2 (germline): SGHTA, FQGNSA. CDR3 length: 15 residues. Written as DNA, the CDR3 is TGTGCCAGCAGCTTAGGTATCGGCCCCGGGAATGAGCAGTTCTTC. Protein product: CASSLGIGPGNEQFF.

J is TRBJ2-1 and V is TRBV19; the D gene could be TRBD1 or TRBD2 (5 bases each). The germline CDR1 and CDR2 sequences are LNHDA and SQIVND (reference sequence). V was clipped by 5 bases and J by 4 bases, with 12 bases between them. The CDR3 runs 14 residues. CDR3 in amino acids: CASSHGTEYNEQFF. CDR3 DNA: TGTGCCAGTAGTCACGGGACGGAATACAATGAGCAGTTCTTC. Full variable domain (outside the CDR3, taken from reference TRBV19 and TRBJ2-1): DGGITQSPKYLFRKEGQNVTLSCEQNLNHDAMYWYRQDPGQGLRLIYYSQIVNDFQKGDIAEGYSVSREKKESFPLTVTSAQKNPTAFYLCASSHGTEYNEQFFGPGTRLTVL.

V usage is TRBV29-1 and J usage is TRBJ2-7; unclear D gene. CDR3 length: 12 residues. V lost 0 bases to trimming and J lost 3 bases, with 6 bases between them. The germline V gene has CDR1 SQVTM and CDR2 ANQGSEA. CDR3 DNA sequence: TGCAGCGTTGAAGATCCGGGCTACGAGCAGTACTTC. Translating it yields CSVEDPGYEQYF.

Only a few counts were recorded for this clonotype. The chain links TRBV30 to TRBJ1-5; D uncertain. CDR1 is GTSNPN, CDR2 SVGIG, per germline (reference sequence). The length of the CDR3 is 13 residues. The CDR3 loop reads CAWAVLAHQPQHF. The CDR3 nucleotides are TGTGCTTGGGCAGTGCTCGCCCATCAGCCCCAGCATTTT.

V usage is TRBV12-3 or TRBV12-4 and J usage is TRBJ1-1; D not certain. This CDR3 comprises 12 residues. V was cut by 11 bases and J by 2 bases, with 12 bases left in between. The CDR3 protein is CASRIYNTEAFF. CDR3 DNA sequence: TGTGCCTCAAGGATTTATAACACTGAAGCTTTCTTT.

The rearrangement joins TRBV6-5 to TRBJ1-2; TRBD1 agrees at 7 bases. V shed 6 bases, J shed 4 bases, and the junction held 5 bases outside the gene matches. The CDR3 sequence is 13 residues long. Germline lookup yields CDR1 MNHEY and CDR2 SVGAGI. CDR3 sequence (DNA): TGTGCCAGCAGCACGGGACAGAGCTATGGCTACACCTTC. Its protein is CASSTGQSYGYTF.

V and J are TRBV20-1 and TRBJ1-1; TRBD1 matches at 7 bases. The V and J ends lost 3 bases and 4 bases, in that order; junction bases with no gene match: 8. Germline loops: CDR1 DFQATT, CDR2 SNEGSKA (reference sequence). The CDR3 extends over 14 amino acids. The CDR3 spells CSASPRGGGTEAFF. In DNA, the CDR3 is TGCAGTGCTAGCCCCAGAGGGGGCGGCACTGAAGCTTTCTTT.

Details on this clonotype: One junction end disagrees with the germline gene, perhaps due to a read error. Written as DNA, the CDR3 is TGTGCCAGCAGCTTGAGGAACCAGCCCCAGCAATTT. Protein sequence: CASSLRNQPQQF. The V call is TRBV5-5, the J call TRBJ1-5; no clear D gene. This CDR3 has 12 amino acids. The germline gives CDR1 SGHKS, CDR2 YYEKEE (reference sequence). Full variable domain (remainder filled in from reference TRBV5-5 and TRBJ1-5): DAGVTQSPTHLIKTRGQQVTLRCSPISGHKSVSWYQQVLGQGPQFIFQYYEKEERGRGNFPDRFSARQFPNYSSELNVNALLLGDSALYLCASSLRNQPQQFGDGTRLSIL.

The genes are TRBV4-3 and TRBJ2-3, with TRBD2 matching over 13 bases. CDR1 is LGHNA and CDR2 is YSLEER in the germline V gene. The CDR3 consists of 17 residues. V lost 2 bases and J lost 2; bases outside the gene matches: 4. CDR3 bases: TGCGCCAGCAGCCAATCGGGACTAGCGGGAATCACAGATACGCAGTATTTT. This translates into CASSQSGLAGITDTQYF.